Shown below are 28 T cell receptor beta chains from a single sample sequenced in a study of shared clonotypes between healthy human individuals. Data came from immunoSEQ multiplex PCR; TCRdb stores just in-frame clones and leaves some out. The data hold around 2.1 million clones, with under 95% observed a single time. Positive CCR7 selection of CD45RO-negative cells yielded the naive CD8 cells, and terminally differentiated effector memory CD45RA+ cells were excluded. The sample consisted of naive CD8+ T cells from PBMCs. These receptors were taken from a man between 18 and 29 years old in good health. Some clones in this sample may be carry-over from other donors' samples.

The gene calls are TRBV27 and TRBJ2-7; maybe TRBD2 (7 bases). V was clipped by 3 bases and J by 3 bases, with 15 bases between them. Germline V gene sequence: CDR1 MNHEY, CDR2 SMNVEV (reference sequence). The CDR3 loop spans 15 amino acids. The CDR3 DNA reads TGTGCCAGCAGTTTTGGCGGGAGAGGGGGCTACGAGCAGTACTTC. Residues: CASSFGGRGGYEQYF.

This clone was observed once. The rearrangement uses TRBV4-3 and TRBJ2-7; 8 bases match TRBD2. The V and J ends lost 3 bases and 3 bases, in that order; junction bases with no gene match: 7. Germline CDR1 LGHNA, CDR2 YSLEER. The CDR3 is made up of 15 amino acids. The CDR3 here is CASSQRSAGVYEQYF. The CDR3 DNA sequence: TGCGCCAGCAGCCAGAGGTCAGCGGGAGTCTACGAGCAGTACTTC.

This clone was detected only once. V is TRBV10-3 and J is TRBJ2-7, with TRBD1 matching 7 bases. CDR3 length: 14 amino acids. Germline values: CDR1 ENHRY, CDR2 SYGVKD. Trimming at V came to 3 bases and at J to 0 bases, leaving 2 bases not matched to a gene. The CDR3 loop reads CAISDWDSSYEQYF. The DNA for the CDR3 is TGTGCCATCAGTGATTGGGACAGCTCCTACGAGCAGTACTTC.

This chain links TRBV6-6 with TRBJ2-1; 7 nucleotides line up with TRBD1. Germline V CDR1 and CDR2: MNHNY, SVGAGI (reference sequence). With 2 bases clipped from V and 4 bases from J, the junction kept 2 bases outside the gene matches. This CDR3 has 14 residues. The CDR3 sequence is CASSYGTEYNEQFF. DNA for the CDR3: TGTGCCAGCAGTTACGGGACAGAATACAATGAGCAGTTCTTC.

V usage is TRBV7-3 and J usage is TRBJ2-3; D remains unclear. This CDR3 contains 15 residues. Between the trimmed V and J ends, which lost 1 base and 2 bases, there was a span of 10 bases. The germline V gene encodes CDR1 SGHTA and CDR2 FQGTGA. For the CDR3, the DNA is TGTGCCAGCAGCTTAAAGGTCACCCTCACAGATACGCAGTATTTT. It translates to CASSLKVTLTDTQYF.

The V call is TRBV2, the J call TRBJ2-7; 7 bases are a match to TRBD2. Germline CDR1 reads SNHLY; CDR2 reads FYNNEI. This CDR3 has 17 residues. The trim removed 1 base at V and 2 bases at J, leaving 11 bases unmatched. This chain's CDR3 is CASSEGGEGYPTYEQYF. In DNA form, the CDR3 reads TGTGCCAGCAGTGAAGGAGGGGAGGGGTACCCCACCTACGAGCAGTACTTC.

J is TRBJ1-2 and V is TRBV11-2; D remains unclear. This CDR3 comprises 16 residues. Germline V gene lookup returns CDR1 SGHAT and CDR2 FQNNGV. V gave up 3 bases and J gave up 2 bases, with 16 bases separating them. The CDR3 here is CASSFSPPHGNYGYTF. The CDR3, as DNA: TGTGCCAGCAGCTTCTCCCCCCCACATGGGAACTATGGCTACACCTTC.

The rearrangement links TRBV11-2 to TRBJ2-2, with 13 bases identical to TRBD2. CDR1 is SGHAT, CDR2 FQNNGV, per germline. Germline trimming cut 3 bases from V and 6 bases from J; bases unmatched to any gene: 13. This CDR3 comprises 19 residues. The CDR3 loop reads CASSFPRTSGRALAGELFF. The CDR3 DNA reads as TGTGCCAGCAGCTTCCCCCGAACTAGCGGGAGGGCCCTTGCCGGGGAGCTGTTTTTT. The whole variable domain, filled in from reference TRBV11-2 and TRBJ2-2, reads EAGVAQSPRYKIIEKRQSVAFWCNPISGHATLYWYQQILGQGPKLLIQFQNNGVVDDSQLPKDRFSAERLKGVDSTLKIQPAKLEDSAVYLCASSFPRTSGRALAGELFFGEGSRLTVL.

Remarks on this clone: This sample includes further DNA sequences coding for the same CDR3. This chain joins TRBV7-8 and TRBJ2-2; tentative D call: TRBD1 (6 bases). Germline CDR1 is SGHVS and CDR2 is FQNEAQ. This CDR3 has 14 amino acids. Trimming shortened V by 1 base and J by 6 bases, and 9 bases separated the two germline ends. This CDR3 is CASSLVRGSGELFF. DNA of the CDR3: TGTGCCAGCAGCTTAGTAAGGGGGTCCGGGGAGCTGTTTTTT.

This clone was found a few times. The chain has TRBV16 and TRBJ1-1; a possible D gene is TRBD1 (6 bases). Trimming pared 2 bases from V and 4 bases from J, leaving 17 bases between. Looked up from germline, CDR1 is KGHSY and CDR2 is FQNENV. The CDR3 sequence is 16 residues long. The CDR3 nucleotides read TGTGCCAGCAGCCAACAAGGACAGAGGTCGTTCACTGAAGCTTTCTTT. Protein sequence: CASSQQGQRSFTEAFF.

V usage is TRBV7-3 and J usage is TRBJ2-1; D unclear. CDR3 length equals 14 residues. V lost 4 bases and J lost 12, with 19 bases in between. Germline lookup yields CDR1 SGHTA and CDR2 FQGTGA. The CDR3 sequence is CASSSPRARASQFF. CDR3 coding DNA: TGTGCCAGCAGCTCCCCCCGCGCAAGGGCCTCGCAGTTCTTC.

The rearrangement uses TRBV27 and TRBJ2-7, with TRBD2 matching 9 bases. V lost 2 bases and J lost 3; bases outside the gene matches: 8. The length of the CDR3 is 16 residues. The germline V gene encodes CDR1 MNHEY and CDR2 SMNVEV (reference sequence). The CDR3 nucleotides are TGTGCCAGCAGTTTAATGGGGCTAGCGGGGTTCTACGAGCAGTACTTC. Protein sequence: CASSLMGLAGFYEQYF.

The chain combines TRBV29-1 with TRBJ2-1; the D is unclear. The V end lost 3 bases, the J end lost 7 bases, and 4 bases lay between the germline ends. The CDR3 covers 10 residues. Germline V gene data show CDR1 as SQVTM and CDR2 as ANQGSEA. The CDR3 region is CSVDMNEQFF. CDR3 sequence (DNA): TGCAGCGTTGACATGAATGAGCAGTTCTTC.

Remarks on this clone: Additional DNA sequences in this sample encode the identical CDR3. This sequence joins TRBV5-6 and TRBJ1-3; D is possibly TRBD1 (5 bases). CDR3 size: 13 residues. Germline V gene lookup returns CDR1 SGHDT and CDR2 YYEEEE. V shed 0 bases and J shed 4 bases, with 5 bases lying between them. DNA of the CDR3: TGTGCCAGCAGCTTGGGGGGCGGAAACACCATATATTTT. Its translation: CASSLGGGNTIYF.

The gene calls are TRBV9 and TRBJ2-1; D might be TRBD1 or TRBD2, each matching 5 bases. Looked up from germline, CDR1 is SGDLS and CDR2 is YYNGEE. This CDR3 contains 13 residues. V shed 3 bases and J shed 5 bases, with 9 bases lying between them. CDR3 residues: CASSAGPNNEQFF. The CDR3 nucleotides read TGTGCCAGCAGCGCGGGACCCAACAATGAGCAGTTCTTC.

The chain is built from TRBV28 and TRBJ2-7; D is perhaps TRBD1 (6 bases). Between the trimmed V and J ends, which lost 5 bases and 2 bases, there was a span of 13 bases. CDR3 size: 14 residues. Germline V gene sequence: CDR1 MDHEN, CDR2 SYDVKM. The DNA for the CDR3 is TGTGCCAGCAGTCCGACCCCAGGGGCCTACGAGCAGTACTTC. Its protein is CASSPTPGAYEQYF. The full variable domain, rest sourced from reference TRBV28 and TRBJ2-7, is DVKVTQSSRYLVKRTGEKVFLECVQDMDHENMFWYRQDPGLGLRLIYFSYDVKMKEKGDIPEGYSVSREKKERFSLILESASTNQTSMYLCASSPTPGAYEQYFGPGTRLTVT.

V usage is TRBV28 and J usage is TRBJ1-5; D gene unclear. The CDR3 is 14 residues long. Trimming pared 3 bases from V and 2 bases from J, leaving 8 bases between. Looked up from germline, CDR1 is MDHEN and CDR2 is SYDVKM. CDR3 in amino acids: CASSFRPGNQPQHF. The CDR3 coding sequence is TGTGCCAGCAGTTTCCGGCCAGGCAATCAGCCCCAGCATTTT.

This rearrangement joins TRBV15 to TRBJ2-7; D uncertain. There are 15 residues in the CDR3. Trimming removed 7 bases at V and 2 bases at J, with 18 bases between. The V gene's germline CDR1 is LNHNV and CDR2 YYDKDF (reference sequence). The CDR3 protein is CATTDGLAGAYEQYF. CDR3 in DNA: TGTGCCACCACCGACGGGCTTGCTGGTGCCTACGAGCAGTACTTC.

The chain links TRBV11-2 to TRBJ2-3, with a tentative D call TRBD1 (5 bases). This CDR3 is 17 amino acids long. Germline CDR1 is SGHAT and CDR2 is FQNNGV. V shed 1 base and J shed 5 bases, with 19 bases lying between them. The CDR3 nucleotides are TGTGCCAGCAGCTTAGGAGTGGGGCGCCGGTACAGAGATACGCAGTATTTT. Protein product: CASSLGVGRRYRDTQYF.

The chain joins TRBV19 to TRBJ1-5; 9 bases fit TRBD1. CDR1 is LNHDA, CDR2 SQIVND, per germline (reference sequence). This CDR3 comprises 15 residues. Trimming removed 7 bases from V and 5 bases from J; junction bases left unmatched: 9. This CDR3 reads CASTPRDRVYQPQHF. CDR3 sequence (DNA): TGTGCCAGTACACCGAGGGACAGGGTCTATCAGCCCCAGCATTTT.

J is TRBJ2-4 and V is TRBV29-1; 9 bases are shared with TRBD1. CDR1 SQVTM and CDR2 ANQGSEA come from the germline V gene. This CDR3 comprises 13 residues. The J segment lost 9 bases and the V segment lost 7 bases, leaving 10 bases of the junction unmatched. The CDR3 nucleotides read TGCAGCGCCCGGACAGGGGCTGACGGCATTCAGTACTTC. Its protein product is CSARTGADGIQYF.

The CDR3 bases are TGTGCCAGCAGCTTATCGAGGAGTAACTATGGCTACACCTTC. Translation: CASSLSRSNYGYTF. The chain uses TRBV7-2 and TRBJ1-2; D call uncertain. CDR1 is SGHTA, CDR2 FQGNSA, per germline. The CDR3 is made up of 14 amino acids. The V end lost 2 bases, the J end lost 1 base, and 8 bases lay between the germline ends.

The rearrangement links TRBV2 to TRBJ2-7; 8 nucleotides agree with TRBD1. The CDR3 length is 14 residues. Germline loops: CDR1 SNHLY, CDR2 FYNNEI. Trimming removed 6 bases from V and 0 bases from J; junction bases left unmatched: 4. The CDR3 sequence: CASRGQEPSYEQYF. CDR3 nucleotides: TGTGCCAGCAGGGGACAGGAACCCTCCTACGAGCAGTACTTC.

V gene TRBV7-9 combines with J gene TRBJ1-5; unclear D gene. CDR3 length: 15 amino acids. The germline V gene encodes CDR1 SEHNR and CDR2 FQNEAQ (reference sequence). Trimming shortened V by 5 bases and J by 1 base, and 12 bases separated the two germline ends. The CDR3 loop reads CASSRTPGSNQPQHF. CDR3 coding DNA: TGTGCCAGCAGCCGAACCCCTGGCAGCAATCAGCCCCAGCATTTT. The whole variable domain, remainder taken from reference TRBV7-9 and TRBJ1-5, is DTGVSQNPRHKITKRGQNVTFRCDPISEHNRLYWYRQTLGQGPEFLTYFQNEAQLEKSRLLSDRFSAERPKGSFSTLEIQRTEQGDSAMYLCASSRTPGSNQPQHFGDGTRLSIL.

The V gene is TRBV7-8, the J gene TRBJ1-1, with 10 bases aligning to TRBD1. Germline V CDR1 and CDR2: SGHVS, FQNEAQ. V gave up 4 bases and J gave up 4 bases; unmatched junction bases: 15. The CDR3 loop spans 18 amino acids. The CDR3, as DNA: TGTGCCAGCAGCTCGACGCCGGGACAGGGGCTCGGGAGCACTGAAGCTTTCTTT. The encoded protein is CASSSTPGQGLGSTEAFF.

The rearrangement joins TRBV6-6 to TRBJ1-2, with unresolved D. The CDR3 totals 16 residues. With 8 bases removed from V and 0 bases from J, the gap between germline ends came to 19 bases. CDR1 is MNHNY, CDR2 SVGAGI, per germline (reference sequence). This chain's CDR3 is CASGPYPPPANYGYTF. CDR3 nucleotide sequence: TGTGCCAGCGGGCCTTACCCGCCCCCAGCTAACTATGGCTACACCTTC.

The sample holds a few counts of this clone. The CDR3 loop reads CASSEMNTEAFF. The CDR3 DNA reads TGTGCCAGCAGTGAGATGAACACTGAAGCTTTCTTT. The chain carries TRBV6-6 and TRBJ1-1, with D hard to call. Germline loops: CDR1 MNHNY, CDR2 SVGAGI (reference sequence). Between the trimmed V and J ends, which lost 5 bases and 0 bases, there was a span of 4 bases. This CDR3 region has 12 residues.

The J gene is TRBJ2-5, the V gene TRBV6-5; no clear D gene. The CDR3 is 14 amino acids. Germline CDR1 is MNHEY and CDR2 is SVGAGI. Trimming took 6 bases from V and 3 from J, leaving 14 bases between them. The CDR3 reads CASSGDRVEETQYF. The CDR3 DNA sequence: TGTGCCAGCAGCGGAGATCGGGTCGAAGAGACCCAGTACTTC.